Given below is one T cell receptor (beta chain) in context. Its target is unknown. This specimen belongs to a study of graft-versus-host responses after intestinal transplantation. Study-wide background: Recipients obtained multivisceral, liver-intestinal, or isolated intestinal transplants. Study-wide results and caveats: Within allografts, high graft-versus-host to host-versus-graft clonal ratios were seen among patients with graft-donor T cell macrochimerism.

Here immunoSEQ multiplex PCR was the method, and the copy in TCRdb shows in-frame clones only, minus some. This table has tens of thousands of clones, about 90% appearing once. Germline loops: CDR1 LNHNV, CDR2 YYDKDF (reference sequence). Unmatched junction bases numbered 7, after V lost 0 bases and J lost 7 bases. The length of the CDR3 is 17 residues. The rearrangement joins TRBV15 to TRBJ1-4; 11 bases map to TRBD1. Sequences were derived from PBMCs, sampled approximately 320 days after intestinal transplant. The clonotype comes from a human patient who received an intestinal transplant, so some T cells may come from the graft donor. CDR3 bases: TGTGCCACCAGCAGAGACTATCCCGGGACAGGGGGTGAAAAACTGTTTTTT. It yields the protein CATSRDYPGTGGEKLFF.